This passage covers 15 T cell receptor beta chains from one sample sequenced in a study of response to subunit inactivated influenza vaccine. TCRdb analysed the RT-PCR reads with MiXCR anew, one entry per CDR3 protein. The data contain approximately 530,000 distinct CDR3 sequences, approximately 12% of them seen just once; the ten biggest clones take up roughly 13%. The sample in question was PBMCs from blood, obtained around seven weeks after vaccination. These receptors were collected from a man in his fifties who received an inactivated influenza vaccine.

The chain has TRBV12-3 or TRBV12-4 and TRBJ2-6, with 9 bases lining up with TRBD1. This CDR3 is built from 18 residues. V shed 5 bases and J 3 bases; nucleotides not matched to a gene: 11. The CDR3 loop reads CASSRIRDRVGGANVLTF. Here the CDR3 DNA reads TGTGCCAGCAGTCGAATCCGGGACAGGGTTGGTGGGGCCAACGTCCTGACTTTC.

In this sample, this clonotype turned up a few times. The chain has TRBV15 and TRBJ2-6, with D maybe TRBD2 (5 bases). Trimming took off 5 bases at V and 0 bases at J, with 8 bases between the two ends. CDR1 and CDR2 from the germline V gene are LNHNV and YYDKDF (reference sequence). This CDR3 is built from 15 residues. CDR3 in amino acids: CATSFEGSGANVLTF. CDR3 sequence (DNA): TGTGCCACCAGCTTTGAGGGCTCTGGGGCCAACGTCCTGACTTTC.

This clonotype was seen many times. CDR3 DNA: TGCAGTGCTAGGGGGACGTGGGACAGGGCTGAAAAACTGTTTTTT. This codes for CSARGTWDRAEKLFF. The rearrangement uses TRBV20-1 and TRBJ1-4, with 9 bases matching TRBD1. The ends lost 3 bases at V and 7 bases at J; junction bases unmatched: 9. This CDR3 has 15 residues. Germline lookup yields CDR1 DFQATT and CDR2 SNEGSKA (reference sequence).

V and J are TRBV29-1 and TRBJ2-5; possibly TRBD2 for D (6 bases). This CDR3 comprises 14 residues. Per the germline V gene, CDR1 is SQVTM and CDR2 is ANQGSEA. The V and J ends lost 7 bases and 5 bases respectively, with 20 bases between them. CDR3 protein: CSAAESSGRETQYF. The DNA for the CDR3 is TGCAGCGCCGCGGAGTCGTCAGGGAGGGAGACCCAGTACTTC.

The V gene is TRBV18, the J gene TRBJ1-1; D gene uncertain. Germline V gives CDR1 KGHSH, CDR2 LQKENI. The V end was cut by 3 bases, the J end by 0 bases, with 11 bases between. The CDR3 has 15 residues. The CDR3 coding sequence is TGTGCCAGCTCACCCCGCCCCGGAATGAACACTGAAGCTTTCTTT. As protein: CASSPRPGMNTEAFF.

This clonotype was recorded at least ten times. The chain uses TRBV15 and TRBJ2-7; 7 nucleotides align to TRBD2. The CDR3 has 17 amino acids. V trimming: 4 bases; J trimming: 1 base; junction bases outside the gene matches: 13. Germline CDR1 and CDR2: LNHNV and YYDKDF (reference sequence). CDR3 nucleotides: TGTGCCACCAGCACCCGGGAGGTGCGGGGAGGATCCTACGAGCAGTACTTC. Its protein product is CATSTREVRGGSYEQYF. Filled out from reference TRBV15 and TRBJ2-7, the complete variable domain reads DAMVIQNPRYQVTQFGKPVTLSCSQTLNHNVMYWYQQKSSQAPKLLFHYYDKDFNNEADTPDNFQSRRPNTSFCFLDIRSPGLGDTAMYLCATSTREVRGGSYEQYFGPGTRLTVT.

This clonotype was detected only a few times. This rearrangement joins TRBV7-2 to TRBJ2-3, with D possibly being TRBD1 (6 bases). The V end lost 5 bases, the J end lost 6 bases, and 18 bases lay between the germline ends. CDR3 length: 15 amino acids. Per germline, CDR1 SGHTA and CDR2 FQGNSA. In DNA form, the CDR3 reads TGTGCCAGCAGCAAAAGTACAGGGATTAAGGATACGCAGTATTTT. It translates to CASSKSTGIKDTQYF.

This clonotype was detected only a few times. The V gene is TRBV28, the J gene TRBJ2-5; no clear D gene. CDR1 is MDHEN and CDR2 is SYDVKM in the germline V gene. Trimming took 10 bases from V and 7 from J, leaving 10 bases between them. The CDR3 consists of 10 residues. CDR3 sequence (DNA): TGTGCCACCTCAGACGGGACCCAGTACTTC. It yields the protein CATSDGTQYF.

The sample holds many counts of this clonotype. The chain uses TRBV6-2 or TRBV6-3 and TRBJ2-7; D remains unclear. The V gene lost 2 bases and the J gene lost 3 bases, with 20 bases spanning the gap. The CDR3 is made up of 17 amino acids. Per the germline V gene, CDR1 is MNHEY and CDR2 is SVGEGT. The CDR3 sequence: CASSYDPRGVKDYEQYF. The CDR3, as DNA: TGTGCCAGCAGTTACGACCCGCGTGGTGTAAAGGACTACGAGCAGTACTTC.

This clonotype was recorded many times. The V call is TRBV28, the J call TRBJ2-7; 8 bases agree with TRBD2. The V gene end was trimmed by 6 bases and the J gene end by 5 bases; junction bases not matched to a gene: 12. In germline, CDR1 is MDHEN, CDR2 SYDVKM. The CDR3 has 15 amino acids. CDR3 sequence: CASSRTGTSGDEQYF. The CDR3, as DNA: TGTGCCAGCAGCCGAACCGGGACTAGTGGCGACGAGCAGTACTTC.

This clonotype was observed a few times. The chain employs TRBV5-6 and TRBJ2-5; TRBD1 agrees at 8 bases. Per the germline V gene, CDR1 is SGHDT and CDR2 is YYEEEE. The CDR3 is 15 amino acids. The V and J ends lost 0 bases and 5 bases, in that order; junction bases with no gene match: 6. CDR3 loop: CASSLAQGARETQYF. The CDR3, as DNA: TGTGCCAGCAGCTTGGCCCAGGGGGCGCGCGAGACCCAGTACTTC. Based on the CDR3 plus reference TRBV5-6 and TRBJ2-5, the full variable domain is DAGVTQSPTHLIKTRGQQVTLRCSPKSGHDTVSWYQQALGQGPQFIFQYYEEEERQRGNFPDRFSGHQFPNYSSELNVNALLLGDSALYLCASSLAQGARETQYFGPGTRLLVL.

V usage is TRBV6-5 and J usage is TRBJ2-1; 7 bases match TRBD1. J was trimmed by 8 bases and V by 0 bases; bases with no gene match: 19. CDR1 MNHEY and CDR2 SVGAGI come from the germline V gene. The CDR3 is made up of 19 amino acids. The CDR3 DNA reads TGTGCCAGCAGTTACTCGAAAAACGTGGCCGTGACAGGGATCGATGAGCAGTTCTTC. Its protein product is CASSYSKNVAVTGIDEQFF.

Many counts were recorded for this clonotype. The chain joins TRBV20-1 to TRBJ2-7; tentatively, D is TRBD1 (5 bases). V was clipped by 6 bases and J by 2 bases, with 14 bases between them. CDR1 and CDR2 from the germline V gene are DFQATT and SNEGSKA (reference sequence). This CDR3 region has 13 residues. CDR3 sequence reads: CSARRKGTYEQYF. DNA of the CDR3: TGCAGTGCCAGAAGAAAGGGGACCTACGAGCAGTACTTC.

This clonotype was recorded a few times. The chain combines TRBV28 with TRBJ2-5; D gene unclear. The CDR3 length is 16 residues. Trimming cost V 1 base and J 3 bases, with 15 bases left between them. Germline V gives CDR1 MDHEN, CDR2 SYDVKM. The CDR3 sequence: CASSLFGVQPKETQYF. CDR3 nucleotides: TGTGCCAGCAGTTTATTTGGGGTGCAACCCAAAGAGACCCAGTACTTC.

V and J are TRBV29-1 and TRBJ2-3; D is uncertain. Germline V gives CDR1 SQVTM, CDR2 ANQGSEA. The CDR3 loop spans 10 amino acids. Trimming removed 4 bases from V and 10 bases from J, with 9 bases in between. The DNA of the CDR3 is TGCAGCGTTGGGGGTAAGGCGCAGTATTTT. Encoded protein: CSVGGKAQYF.